Listed below are T cell receptor beta chains from one sample, sequenced in a study of T cell responses to AZD1222 COVID-19 vaccine. Repertoires were generated with immunoSEQ multiplex PCR, while TCRdb's copy carries only in-frame clones and drops some. The sample holds 100,000 to 150,000 clones, about 79% seen once. The sequences come from peripheral blood, collected 28 days after the second AZD1222 dose. The receptors were sampled from an adult who received the AZD1222 COVID-19 vaccine. CDR3s include the opening cysteine and the closing phenylalanine or tryptophan. The order of the fields is clone size, V gene, J gene, D gene, CDR3 protein, CDR3 DNA. The D gene is left open where the match is weak. A row's size may be missing; if present it is once, few, many or a size class.

.	TRBV6-1	TRBJ1-5	TRBD1	CASSGTGNLGNQPQHF	TGTGCCAGCAGTGGGACAGGGAATCTAGGCAATCAGCCCCAGCATTTT
.	TRBV30	TRBJ1-2	.	CAWSINRQSYGYTF	TGTGCCTGGAGTATAAATCGACAGAGCTATGGCTACACCTTC
once	TRBV21-1	TRBJ1-6	.	CASTPPGQGGSPLHF	TGTGCCAGCACCCCCCCCGGACAGGGGGGCTCACCCCTCCACTTT
few	TRBV7-9	TRBJ1-2	.	CASSLGGEFDGYTF	TGTGCCAGCAGCTTAGGGGGGGAGTTCGATGGCTACACCTTC
.	TRBV20-1	TRBJ1-1	.	CSASLHMNTEAFF	TGCAGTGCTAGTCTACATATGAACACTGAAGCTTTCTTT
.	TRBV4-3	TRBJ1-1	.	CASSRRSGETEAFF	TGCGCCAGCAGCCGGCGTTCGGGGGAGACTGAAGCTTTCTTT
.	TRBV4-2	TRBJ2-2	TRBD2	CASSQGGGGNTGELFF	TGTGCCAGCAGCCAAGGCGGGGGAGGTAACACCGGGGAGCTGTTTTTT
once	TRBV7-6	TRBJ2-2	.	CASSTREGTRNSNTGELFF	TGTGCCAGCAGCACCAGAGAGGGGACCAGAAATAGCAACACCGGGGAGCTGTTTTTT
.	TRBV3-1/TRBV3-2	TRBJ1-2	.	CASSQLGGSNYGYTF	TGTGCCAGCAGCCAACTAGGGGGATCTAACTATGGCTACACCTTC
.	TRBV7-3	TRBJ2-2	TRBD2	CASSFSGGPRTGELFF	TGTGCCAGCAGTTTTAGCGGGGGGCCGAGGACCGGGGAGCTGTTTTTT
.	TRBV4-3	TRBJ1-2	.	CASSQDTGGGYGYTF	TGCGCCAGCAGCCAAGATACCGGGGGCGGCTATGGCTACACCTTC
.	TRBV2	TRBJ2-5	.	CASRDPLRTQYF	TGTGCCAGCCGGGACCCGCTAAGGACCCAGTACTTC
.	TRBV6-5	TRBJ2-7	.	CASSPTNTYEQYF	TGTGCCAGCAGTCCCACAAACACCTACGAGCAGTACTTC
.	TRBV9	TRBJ2-3	.	CASSVDPRVDTQYF	TGTGCCAGCAGCGTAGACCCCAGGGTAGATACGCAGTATTTT
once	TRBV5-1	TRBJ2-3	TRBD2	CASSPGLAASTDTQYF	TGCGCCAGCAGCCCGGGACTAGCGGCTAGCACAGATACGCAGTATTTT
few	TRBV7-9	TRBJ1-4	TRBD1	CASSARQGGEEKLFF	TGTGCCAGCAGCGCCAGACAGGGCGGCGAAGAAAAACTGTTTTTT
.	TRBV7-8	TRBJ1-2	.	CASSLYTGDPYGYTF	TGTGCCAGCAGCTTATACACTGGTGATCCCTATGGCTACACCTTC
.	TRBV5-5	TRBJ1-1	.	CASWTATEAFF	TGTGCCAGCTGGACGGCTACTGAAGCTTTCTTT
.	TRBV19	TRBJ1-4	.	CASSVRGSEKLFF	TGTGCCAGTAGTGTCAGGGGTTCAGAAAAACTGTTTTTT
.	TRBV28	TRBJ1-1	TRBD1	CASTRQGGNTEAFF	TGTGCCAGCACCCGACAGGGAGGGAACACTGAAGCTTTCTTT
.	TRBV20-1	TRBJ1-2	TRBD1	CSASRGSSTF	TGCAGTGCGAGCAGGGGGTCTTCCACCTTC
.	TRBV5-1	TRBJ2-5	.	CASSLALRPGETQYF	TGCGCCAGCAGCTTGGCCCTCCGCCCGGGCGAGACCCAGTACTTC
once	TRBV13	TRBJ2-7	.	CASSLKVGPYEQYF	TGTGCCAGCAGCTTAAAAGTCGGGCCCTACGAGCAGTACTTC
.	TRBV28	TRBJ1-1	.	CASMQSNFIRGTEAFF	TGTGCCAGCATGCAATCGAATTTTATTAGGGGGACTGAAGCTTTCTTT
.	TRBV5-1	TRBJ1-4	.	CASSPDPQKANEKLFF	TGCGCCAGCAGCCCGGACCCCCAGAAAGCTAATGAAAAACTGTTTTTT
.	TRBV11-2	TRBJ1-4	.	CASGFGLGANEKLFF	TGTGCCAGCGGCTTTGGGTTGGGGGCAAATGAAAAACTGTTTTTT
.	TRBV5-8	TRBJ1-3	TRBD1	CASSSDRGRNTIYF	TGTGCCAGCAGCTCGGACAGGGGAAGAAACACCATATATTTT
.	TRBV7-9	TRBJ1-2	TRBD1	CASSLATTGGARGYTF	TGTGCCAGCAGCTTAGCGACAACAGGGGGCGCGAGAGGCTACACCTTC
.	TRBV7-9	TRBJ1-2	.	CASSPTFTRAYGYTF	TGTGCCAGCAGCCCCACCTTTACACGGGCCTATGGCTACACCTTC
once	TRBV6-1	TRBJ1-4	.	CASSIDNLGNEKLFF	TGTGCCAGCAGCATCGATAACCTGGGGAATGAAAAACTGTTTTTT
once	TRBV21-1	TRBJ1-1	.	CASNSGGRNTEAFF	TGTGCCAGCAACTCAGGGGGAAGGAACACTGAAGCTTTCTTT
once	TRBV15	TRBJ1-1	.	CATSDQGNTEAFF	TGTGCCACCTCAGACCAGGGTAACACTGAAGCTTTCTTT
.	TRBV19	TRBJ1-1	.	CASSIASHTEAFF	TGTGCCAGTAGTATAGCGTCCCACACTGAAGCTTTCTTT
once	TRBV7-9	TRBJ1-5	.	CASGGSDSNQPQHF	TGTGCCAGCGGGGGGTCGGATAGCAATCAGCCCCAGCATTTT
.	TRBV4-1	TRBJ2-1	TRBD2	CASSRGLAGGINEQFF	TGCGCCAGCAGCCGCGGACTAGCGGGGGGGATCAATGAGCAGTTCTTC
.	TRBV6-1	TRBJ2-7	.	CASSGARTNYEQYF	TGTGCCAGCAGTGGAGCCAGAACCAACTACGAGCAGTACTTC
.	TRBV7-2	TRBJ1-2	TRBD1	CASSPRDRGTVSHGYTF	TGTGCCAGCAGCCCCCGGGACAGGGGAACGGTCTCTCATGGCTACACCTTC
once	TRBV6-2/TRBV6-3	TRBJ1-2	.	CASSRPRDNYGYTF	TGTGCCAGCAGTCGGCCCCGGGACAACTATGGCTACACCTTC
.	TRBV6-5	TRBJ2-7	.	CASRGPGRMYEQYF	TGTGCCAGCAGGGGCCCAGGGAGGATGTACGAGCAGTACTTC
once	TRBV27	TRBJ1-2	.	CASSLSPAYGYTF	TGTGCCAGCAGTTTATCGCCCGCCTATGGCTACACCTTC
.	TRBV6-4	TRBJ1-1	.	CASSDSTAASLMNTEAFF	TGTGCCAGCAGTGACTCTACAGCAGCCAGCCTCATGAACACTGAAGCTTTCTTT
.	TRBV4-3	TRBJ2-7	.	CASSGTGSYEQYF	TGCGCCAGCAGCGGTACAGGGTCCTACGAGCAGTACTTC
.	TRBV12-3/TRBV12-4	TRBJ1-1	.	CASSFSQAIEAFF	TGTGCCAGCAGTTTCTCCCAGGCCATTGAAGCTTTCTTT
.	TRBV7-8	TRBJ1-5	.	CASSPGRWGNSNQPQHF	TGTGCCAGCAGCCCAGGTAGATGGGGAAATAGCAATCAGCCCCAGCATTTT
.	TRBV5-4	TRBJ1-3	.	CASSLDETMTIYF	TGTGCCAGCAGCTTGGACGAGACAATGACCATATATTTT
once	TRBV6-5	TRBJ1-1	.	CASSQRHNTEAFF	TGTGCCAGCAGTCAACGACATAACACTGAAGCTTTCTTT
.	TRBV19	TRBJ2-1	TRBD2	CASSIGRLAGSSYNEQFF	TGTGCCAGTAGTATAGGGCGGCTAGCGGGGAGCTCCTACAATGAGCAGTTCTTC
.	TRBV11-2	TRBJ1-2	.	CASSLGRGSNYGYTF	TGTGCCAGCAGCTTAGGGCGGGGTTCTAACTATGGCTACACCTTC
few	TRBV7-2	TRBJ1-1	.	CASSLRGTTTEAFF	TGTGCCAGCAGCTTACGGGGAACTACCACTGAAGCTTTCTTT
.	TRBV9	TRBJ1-3	TRBD1	CASSATGQINTIYF	TGTGCCAGCAGCGCCACGGGACAGATCAACACCATATATTTT